The next 15 T cell receptor beta chains were all read from a single sample in a study of blood T cell repertoires in COVID-19. Sequencing used immunoSEQ multiplex PCR; TCRdb keeps in-frame clones, though not all of them. The sample carries some 180,000 clones, roughly 90% recorded once. The sample taken for sequencing was peripheral blood. These receptors were obtained from a man between 35 and 55 years old with acute or convalescent COVID-19.

Written as DNA, the CDR3 is TGTGCCAGCAGCCAAAGTCGTGGAGGAACCAACCTTGAAGCTTTCTTT. Protein sequence: CASSQSRGGTNLEAFF. The genes are TRBV14 and TRBJ1-1; D not certain. Germline CDR1 reads SGHDN; CDR2 reads FVKESK. Trimming removed 2 bases from V and 7 bases from J, with 20 bases in between. This CDR3 is built from 16 residues.

The genes are TRBV4-1 and TRBJ1-1; 9 bases are a match to TRBD1. Germline CDR1 MGHRA, CDR2 YSYEKL. This CDR3 comprises 15 residues. With V trimmed by 3 bases and J by 1 base, 3 bases remained unmatched. The CDR3 spells CASSHWTGANTEAFF. In DNA form, the CDR3 reads TGCGCCAGCAGCCATTGGACAGGGGCGAACACTGAAGCTTTCTTT.

The sample holds a few counts of this clone. The chain carries TRBV6-6 and TRBJ2-7; 8 bases are shared with TRBD1. V lost 6 bases to trimming and J lost 2 bases; unmatched junction nucleotides: 6. Looked up from germline, CDR1 is MNHNY and CDR2 is SVGAGI (reference sequence). The CDR3 contains 14 residues. This CDR3 is CASRSGQGTYEQYF. The CDR3 DNA is TGTGCCAGCAGGAGTGGACAGGGCACCTACGAGCAGTACTTC.

This clone is a singleton in its sample. The chain carries TRBV18 and TRBJ1-1, with D uncertain. The ends were cut back, 5 bases at V and 2 bases at J, with 15 bases in the middle. The CDR3 totals 15 residues. Germline-derived CDR1 and CDR2 are KGHSH and LQKENI. This CDR3 reads CASSIGLSPNTEAFF. The CDR3 DNA reads as TGTGCCAGCTCAATTGGGCTGAGCCCTAACACTGAAGCTTTCTTT.

This clone was seen a handful of times. This chain connects TRBV24-1 to TRBJ2-2; no reliable D call. The V gene's germline CDR1 is KGHDR and CDR2 SFDVKD. The CDR3 runs to 12 residues. The V end lost 6 bases, the J end lost 4 bases, and 5 bases lay between the germline ends. The CDR3 reads CATSQFTGELFF. The CDR3 nucleotides are TGTGCCACCAGTCAATTCACCGGGGAGCTGTTTTTT.

V is TRBV27 and J is TRBJ2-7; TRBD2 is a possible D gene (6 bases). Between the trimmed V and J ends, which lost 1 base and 7 bases, there was a span of 11 bases. The CDR3 spans 13 residues. Germline loops: CDR1 MNHEY, CDR2 SMNVEV (reference sequence). The CDR3 here is CASSLLGGEEQYF. The CDR3 DNA follows: TGTGCCAGCAGTTTATTGGGAGGAGAGGAGCAGTACTTC.

The rearrangement joins TRBV3-1 (or the pseudogene TRBV3-2) to TRBJ2-7; 10 bases match TRBD2. The germline V gene encodes CDR1 LGHDT and CDR2 YNNKEL (reference sequence). V lost 3 bases and J lost 6; bases outside the gene matches: 5. The CDR3 length is 14 residues. The CDR3 DNA is TGTGCCAGCAGCCATGTAGCGGGGGGTATCGAGCAGTACTTC. This translates into CASSHVAGGIEQYF.

J is TRBJ2-1 and V is TRBV19, with TRBD1 matching over 7 bases. Germline V lookup: CDR1 LNHDA, CDR2 SQIVND (reference sequence). The J segment lost 0 bases and the V segment lost 9 bases, leaving 8 bases of the junction unmatched. The CDR3 contains 15 residues. The CDR3 region is CASKETGSSYNEQFF. The CDR3 region has the DNA TGTGCCAGCAAGGAGACAGGGAGCTCCTACAATGAGCAGTTCTTC. Combining the CDR3 with reference TRBV19 and TRBJ2-1 gives the whole variable domain DGGITQSPKYLFRKEGQNVTLSCEQNLNHDAMYWYRQDPGQGLRLIYYSQIVNDFQKGDIAEGYSVSREKKESFPLTVTSAQKNPTAFYLCASKETGSSYNEQFFGPGTRLTVL.

The V call is TRBV2, the J call TRBJ2-3; D is undetermined. Between the trimmed V and J ends, which lost 3 bases and 3 bases, there was a span of 10 bases. CDR1 and CDR2 (germline): SNHLY, FYNNEI. The CDR3 loop spans 14 amino acids. The CDR3 DNA is TGTGCCAGCAGTGATCCCCCACGGACAGATACGCAGTATTTT. Protein: CASSDPPRTDTQYF.

CDR3 DNA sequence: TGTGCCAGTAGTATTCAAGGACAGGGAGGTCAGCCCCAGCATTTT. Translating it yields CASSIQGQGGQPQHF. J is TRBJ1-5 and V is TRBV19; 8 bases align to TRBD1. The CDR3 loop spans 15 amino acids. Losses at the gene ends were 3 bases for V and 6 bases for J; bases not matched to a gene: 7. The germline CDR1 and CDR2 sequences are LNHDA and SQIVND (reference sequence).

This chain joins TRBV27 and TRBJ1-2; D may be TRBD1 (6 bases). The length of the CDR3 is 13 residues. In germline, CDR1 is MNHEY, CDR2 SMNVEV (reference sequence). Deletions cut 2 bases from V and 8 bases from J, with 12 bases between. The CDR3, as DNA: TGTGCCAGCAGTTTAGGGTGGGGGCTCGGCTACACCTTC. This sequence encodes CASSLGWGLGYTF.

The chain is built from TRBV5-6 and TRBJ2-2; 8 bases align to TRBD2. From germline, CDR1 is SGHDT and CDR2 YYEEEE. J lost 6 bases, V lost 4 bases, and 5 bases had no gene match. The CDR3 runs to 14 residues. The CDR3 spells CASSTGGPAGELFF. The DNA of the CDR3 is TGTGCCAGCAGCACGGGGGGGCCGGCCGGGGAGCTGTTTTTT. Variable domain in full (rest from reference TRBV5-6 and TRBJ2-2): DAGVTQSPTHLIKTRGQQVTLRCSPKSGHDTVSWYQQALGQGPQFIFQYYEEEERQRGNFPDRFSGHQFPNYSSELNVNALLLGDSALYLCASSTGGPAGELFFGEGSRLTVL.

J is TRBJ1-1 and V is TRBV7-9, with D possibly TRBD1 on 6 matching bases. Per germline, CDR1 SEHNR and CDR2 FQNEAQ (reference sequence). The CDR3 loop spans 15 amino acids. V was pared by 3 bases and J by 3 bases, with 14 bases between. The CDR3 loop is CASSFSGKGDTEAFF. DNA for the CDR3: TGTGCCAGCAGCTTTTCGGGTAAGGGGGACACTGAAGCTTTCTTT.

The chain recombines TRBV9 with TRBJ2-3; a weak D match, TRBD2 (7 bases). Trimming cost V 0 bases and J 7 bases, with 12 bases left between them. This CDR3 spans 14 amino acids. Per germline, CDR1 SGDLS and CDR2 YYNGEE. The CDR3 protein is CASSVEGGAHTQYF. CDR3 nucleotides: TGTGCCAGCAGCGTAGAAGGGGGGGCGCATACGCAGTATTTT.

V usage is TRBV10-3 and J usage is TRBJ2-1; 9 bases align to TRBD1. Germline V gives CDR1 ENHRY, CDR2 SYGVKD. J was trimmed by 5 bases and V by 3 bases; bases with no gene match: 5. The CDR3 totals 15 residues. CDR3 amino acids: CAISEGGQGNNEQFF. The CDR3 DNA is TGTGCCATCAGTGAAGGGGGACAGGGTAACAATGAGCAGTTCTTC.